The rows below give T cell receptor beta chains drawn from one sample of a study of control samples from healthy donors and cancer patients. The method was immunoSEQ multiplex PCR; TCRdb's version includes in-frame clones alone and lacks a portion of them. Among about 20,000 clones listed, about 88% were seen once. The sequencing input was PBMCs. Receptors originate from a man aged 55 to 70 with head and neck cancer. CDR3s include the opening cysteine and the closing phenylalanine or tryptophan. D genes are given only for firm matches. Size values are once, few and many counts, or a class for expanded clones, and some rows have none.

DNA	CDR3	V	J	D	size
TGTGCCAGCAGCCCCGAGAGGGGGGGTAGCACAGATACGCAGTATTTT	CASSPERGGSTDTQYF	TRBV11-1	TRBJ2-3	-	-
TGTGCCAGCGCGGACAGGGGAATTTCGGGAAACACCATATATTTT	CASADRGISGNTIYF	TRBV7-9	TRBJ1-3	TRBD1	-
TGTGCCAGCAGCGTTGTTGTAGCGGGGGGTACCTACAATGAGCAGTTCTTC	CASSVVVAGGTYNEQFF	TRBV9	TRBJ2-1	TRBD2	-
TGTGCCAGCAGCCGGTCCGAGGGCTACGAGCAGTACTTC	CASSRSEGYEQYF	TRBV7-8	TRBJ2-7	-	-
TGTGCCAGCAGTGAATGGATAGCGGGGGACTACGAGCAGTACTTC	CASSEWIAGDYEQYF	TRBV6-1	TRBJ2-7	TRBD2	-
TGTGCCAGCTCTTGGCAGCCCCAGCATTTT	CASSWQPQHF	TRBV6-5	TRBJ1-5	-	few
TGTGCCAGCCAAGGAAGCGCTACGATCCTCAGCAAAAACATTCAGTACTTC	CASQGSATILSKNIQYF	TRBV2	TRBJ2-4	-	-
TGTGCCAGCAGCTTGGGAAACCGGGACAGGCACGAGCAGTACTTC	CASSLGNRDRHEQYF	TRBV5-6	TRBJ2-7	TRBD1	-
TGTGCCAGCAGCGAATACCCCCGAGGGGGCCCCACTCATGAGCAGTTCTTC	CASSEYPRGGPTHEQFF	TRBV6-1	TRBJ2-1	TRBD1	-
TGTGCCAGCAGAGATACTGGAAATTCACCCCTCCACTTT	CASRDTGNSPLHF	TRBV12-3/TRBV12-4	TRBJ1-6	-	-
TGTGCCAGCAGTCCACAGGGAGGCAATCAGCCCCAGCATTTT	CASSPQGGNQPQHF	TRBV27	TRBJ1-5	-	once
TGTGCCAGCAGCCTTGGACAGGGAGGTGAAAAACTGTTTTTT	CASSLGQGGEKLFF	TRBV5-8	TRBJ1-4	TRBD1	-
TGTGCCAGCAGCTCCTCTCACAGGGGACTCAATCAGCCCCAGCATTTT	CASSSSHRGLNQPQHF	TRBV6-2/TRBV6-3	TRBJ1-5	TRBD1	-
TGTGCCAGCATGGCTCAGACTGAAGCTTTCTTT	CASMAQTEAFF	TRBV6-5	TRBJ1-1	-	-
TGTGCCACCAGTGATTTTAATGAGCAGTTCTTC	CATSDFNEQFF	TRBV24-1	TRBJ2-1	-	-
TGTGCCAGCAGCTTGCTTGGGACGGGGGATGAGCAGTTCTTC	CASSLLGTGDEQFF	TRBV7-9	TRBJ2-1	-	-
TGTGCCAGCAGCTCAGCCCAGAGCAATCAGCCCCAGCATTTT	CASSSAQSNQPQHF	TRBV7-9	TRBJ1-5	-	few
TGTGCCAGCTCACCTACGACAGGGGAAAACATTCAGTACTTC	CASSPTTGENIQYF	TRBV18	TRBJ2-4	TRBD1	-
TGTGCCAGCTCGGAAGGTCAGGCGGGCAATTCACCCCTCCACTTT	CASSEGQAGNSPLHF	TRBV18	TRBJ1-6	-	-
TGTGCCAGCAGCCAGACTAGCGGGGGGGTTACCTACGAGCAGTACTTC	CASSQTSGGVTYEQYF	TRBV14	TRBJ2-7	TRBD2	once
TGTGCCAGCTCACCCCGGACTAGCGGGGGCACAGATACGCAGTATTTT	CASSPRTSGGTDTQYF	TRBV18	TRBJ2-3	TRBD2	-
TGCGCCAGCAGCTTGTCGGGGGGAACTGGAAACACCATATATTTT	CASSLSGGTGNTIYF	TRBV5-1	TRBJ1-3	-	-